These 26 T cell receptor beta chains were all obtained from the same sample, sequenced in a study of T cells in Graves' hyperthyroidism and ophthalmopathy. RNA transcripts provided the source from which TCR beta CDR3 regions were amplified. TCR CDR3 underwent first-round RT-PCR with the HTBI primer set. Via MiXCR, TCRdb re-called the multiplex PCR reads, giving one row per CDR3 protein. The table lists hundreds of thousands of distinct CDR3 sequences, roughly a third of them singletons. Material: blood. The source is a middle-aged woman with Graves' hyperthyroidism.

This clonotype showed up just a few times. The DNA of the CDR3 is TGTGCCAGCAGTTACTCGGTCAGGGGCCAAACTGAAGCTTTCTTT. Protein sequence: CASSYSVRGQTEAFF. The V call is TRBV7-9, the J call TRBJ1-1; a possible D gene is TRBD1 (6 bases). The CDR3 extends over 15 amino acids. CDR1 and CDR2 (germline): SEHNR, FQNEAQ (reference sequence). With 6 bases removed from V and 5 bases from J, the gap between germline ends came to 19 bases.

The chain combines TRBV29-1 with TRBJ2-7; D is tentatively TRBD1 or TRBD2 (5 bases each). Germline CDR1 SQVTM, CDR2 ANQGSEA. Trimming pared 8 bases from V and 2 bases from J, leaving 13 bases between. The CDR3 spans 12 residues. Written as DNA, the CDR3 is TGCAGCACCCGGGACGGAACCTACGAGCAGTACTTC. This codes for CSTRDGTYEQYF.

The sample holds many counts of this clonotype. The V gene is TRBV19, the J gene TRBJ1-5, with D uncertain. CDR1 and CDR2 (germline): LNHDA, SQIVND (reference sequence). The CDR3 is 14 amino acids. Trimming removed 3 bases at V and 1 base at J, with 7 bases between. This chain's CDR3 is CASSIQRSNQPQHF. Written as DNA, the CDR3 is TGTGCCAGTAGTATCCAGCGGAGCAATCAGCCCCAGCATTTT.

This chain joins TRBV6-2 or TRBV6-3 and TRBJ2-5, with 9 bases that match TRBD2. V shed 1 base, J shed 5 bases, and the junction held 5 bases outside the gene matches. The germline CDR1 and CDR2 sequences are MNHEY and SVGEGT. This CDR3 comprises 15 residues. The CDR3 coding sequence is TGTGCCAGCAGTTACTGGACTAGCGAGGCGGAGACCCAGTACTTC. As protein: CASSYWTSEAETQYF.

The chain uses TRBV7-2 and TRBJ1-1; the D gene is possibly TRBD1 (6 bases). V dropped 4 bases and J dropped 2 bases, with 29 bases sitting between them. The CDR3 runs to 20 residues. Germline V gives CDR1 SGHTA, CDR2 FQGNSA. CDR3 sequence (DNA): TGTGCCAGCAGCTGGGGGGGGGCTCGGATCCAATTGGTCCACAACACTGAAGCTTTCTTT. Amino acids: CASSWGGARIQLVHNTEAFF.

This clonotype occurred many times. The chain recombines TRBV11-2 with TRBJ1-2; D gene uncertain. The CDR3 runs 15 residues. Germline CDR1 is SGHAT and CDR2 is FQNNGV. V lost 5 bases to trimming and J lost 3 bases, with 16 bases between them. The CDR3 DNA follows: TGTGCCAGCAGCCCGCTCTTGAGGGATGACTATGGCTACACCTTC. Protein sequence: CASSPLLRDDYGYTF.

Ten or more counts support this clonotype. The gene calls are TRBV10-3 and TRBJ1-1, with a tentative D call TRBD1 (5 bases). Germline V gene data show CDR1 as ENHRY and CDR2 as SYGVKD. The CDR3 has 13 amino acids. Trimming stripped 6 bases from V and 4 bases from J, with 12 bases between. CDR3 in DNA: TGTGCCATCAGGCCCATGGGGGTCACTGAAGCTTTCTTT. It yields the protein CAIRPMGVTEAFF.

This clonotype was recorded many times. The chain employs TRBV5-6 and TRBJ1-6; D is uncertain. The CDR3 loop spans 13 amino acids. Deletions cut 1 base from V and 7 bases from J, with 6 bases between. Looked up from germline, CDR1 is SGHDT and CDR2 is YYEEEE. The CDR3 spells CASSLTTNSPLHF. The CDR3 DNA reads as TGTGCCAGCAGCTTGACTACGAATTCACCCCTCCACTTT.

This clonotype was recorded at least ten times. The chain uses TRBV10-2 and TRBJ1-2; 8 bases agree with TRBD1. There are 16 residues in the CDR3. J gave up 0 bases and V 2 bases, and 5 bases lay outside the gene matches. Germline-derived CDR1 and CDR2 are WSHSY and SAAADI. The CDR3 region is CASSEIDRGANYGYTF. The CDR3 bases are TGCGCCAGCAGTGAGATTGACAGGGGAGCTAACTATGGCTACACCTTC.

The V gene is TRBV7-9, the J gene TRBJ1-1, with a tentative D call TRBD1 (6 bases). Trimming stripped 7 bases from V and 0 bases from J, with 27 bases between. The CDR3 spans 19 residues. Germline CDR1 is SEHNR and CDR2 is FQNEAQ (reference sequence). CDR3 sequence (DNA): TGTGCCAGCAACATACCGTCTGGGGGCTCGGCCCTCATGAACACTGAAGCTTTCTTT. It yields the protein CASNIPSGGSALMNTEAFF.

The V gene is TRBV5-4, the J gene TRBJ1-2, with D perhaps matching TRBD1 (5 bases). V dropped 4 bases and J dropped 2 bases, with 15 bases sitting between them. This CDR3 is built from 15 residues. Looked up from germline, CDR1 is SGHNT and CDR2 is YYREEE (reference sequence). CDR3 coding DNA: TGTGCCAGCAGCCTGGATTTGGGACGGAACTATGGCTACACCTTC. As protein: CASSLDLGRNYGYTF.

The chain is built from TRBV10-1 and TRBJ1-3; D is ambiguous. This CDR3 spans 14 amino acids. Trimming stripped 10 bases from V and 0 bases from J, with 13 bases between. Germline-derived CDR1 and CDR2 are WNHNN and SYGVQD (reference sequence). CDR3 nucleotide sequence: TGCGCCACCCTTCTGGCCAGCTCTGGAAACACCATATATTTT. It is translated as CATLLASSGNTIYF.

V is TRBV5-1 and J is TRBJ1-2; a weak D match, TRBD1 (6 bases). The CDR3 length is 16 residues. Trimming shortened V by 4 bases and J by 3 bases, and 19 bases separated the two germline ends. CDR1 SGHRS and CDR2 YFSETQ come from the germline V gene. CDR3 coding DNA: TGCGCCAGCAGCAATCCAACCCGGGGGGCGGACTATGGCTACACCTTC. Residues: CASSNPTRGADYGYTF.

The CDR3 loop is CASSLTQGQIFHGYTF. DNA of the CDR3: TGTGCCAGCAGCTTAACCCAGGGACAGATTTTTCATGGCTACACCTTC. The chain has TRBV11-2 and TRBJ1-2; 7 positions match TRBD1. The CDR3 spans 16 residues. Germline V gives CDR1 SGHAT, CDR2 FQNNGV. The J segment lost 6 bases and the V segment lost 2 bases, leaving 12 bases of the junction unmatched. Full variable domain (remainder filled in from reference TRBV11-2 and TRBJ1-2): EAGVAQSPRYKIIEKRQSVAFWCNPISGHATLYWYQQILGQGPKLLIQFQNNGVVDDSQLPKDRFSAERLKGVDSTLKIQPAKLEDSAVYLCASSLTQGQIFHGYTFGSGTRLTVV.

The gene calls are TRBV7-9 and TRBJ1-1; 7 nucleotides line up with TRBD1. The CDR3 runs to 17 residues. CDR1 is SEHNR, CDR2 FQNEAQ, per germline (reference sequence). V trimming: 4 bases; J trimming: 4 bases; junction bases outside the gene matches: 15. The chain's CDR3 is CASSSDRVGLPSTEAFF. CDR3 DNA: TGTGCCAGCAGCTCAGACAGGGTTGGCCTACCTAGCACTGAAGCTTTCTTT.

Remarks on this clonotype: A much more abundant neighbour one base away suggests this may be a read error. The gene calls are TRBV6-5 and TRBJ1-5; D is unclear. Germline V gene lookup returns CDR1 MNHEY and CDR2 SVGAGI. Trimming took off 2 bases at V and 12 bases at J, with 20 bases between the two ends. The CDR3 sequence is 15 residues long. For the CDR3, the DNA is TGTGCCAGCAGTTACGATTCGGGTGCCACCAAGCTCCAGCATTTT. Translating it yields CASSYDSGATKLQHF.

Details on this clonotype: This may be a read error: a much more frequent sequence differs by one nucleotide. The chain recombines TRBV9 with TRBJ1-1; no clear D. Germline V gene data show CDR1 as SGDLS and CDR2 as YYNGEE. Trimming cost V 0 bases and J 3 bases, with 12 bases left between them. The CDR3 consists of 15 residues. This CDR3 is CASSVDNLLYTEAFF. The CDR3 coding sequence is TGTGCCAGCAGCGTAGATAACCTATTGTACACTGAAGCTTTCTTT.

As regards this clonotype: The junction and the germline gene differ at one end; a read error may be behind it. V is TRBV7-9 and J is TRBJ1-5; D is possibly TRBD1 (5 bases). Germline lookup yields CDR1 SEHNR and CDR2 FQNEAQ (reference sequence). The CDR3 loop spans 16 amino acids. The CDR3 sequence is CASSRPGLYSNEPQHF. CDR3 bases: TGTGCCAGCAGCCGGCCGGGGCTCTATAGCAATGAGCCCCAGCATTTT.

On this clonotype itself: Mismatch with germline at one junction end may stem from a read error. This chain links TRBV7-2 with TRBJ1-4, with a tentative D call TRBD1 (5 bases). From germline, CDR1 is SGHTA and CDR2 FQGNSA. The CDR3 length is 15 residues. In DNA form, the CDR3 reads TGCGCCAGCAGCCATCGACAGCAAGCTAATGAAAAACTGCTTTTT. Translated: CASSHRQQANEKLLF.

This clonotype occurred many times. The chain employs TRBV15 and TRBJ1-5; D is unclear. Germline V CDR1 and CDR2: LNHNV, YYDKDF (reference sequence). V was pared by 0 bases and J by 5 bases, with 5 bases between. The CDR3 consists of 13 residues. The CDR3 DNA follows: TGTGCCACCAGCAGAGACAGAGATCAGCCCCAGCATTTT. This gives the protein CATSRDRDQPQHF.

A remark on this clonotype: This may come from a read error, since a much larger clone is one base off. This rearrangement joins TRBV2 to TRBJ2-7; D is unresolved. The germline V gene encodes CDR1 SNHLY and CDR2 FYNNEI. This CDR3 has 15 residues. DNA for the CDR3: TGTGCCAGCAGTGAATGGCGGTGGCTAGGCTACGAGCGGTACTTC. Protein sequence: CASSEWRWLGYERYF.

As to this clonotype: A read error may explain this, as a much larger clone is one base away. The chain is built from TRBV6-5 and TRBJ1-1; D is ambiguous. Trimming took off 2 bases at V and 5 bases at J, with 9 bases between the two ends. The CDR3 loop spans 13 amino acids. Germline V gene data show CDR1 as MNHEY and CDR2 as SVGAGI. The CDR3 DNA reads TGTGCCAGCAGTTACGGGCAGGAGACTGAAGCTTTCTTT. Its protein is CASSYGQETEAFF.

This clonotype was detected ten times or more. The rearrangement joins TRBV10-3 to TRBJ2-7; 7 bases align to TRBD2. The CDR3 loop spans 15 amino acids. Trimming cost V 3 bases and J 3 bases; bases outside gene matches: 8. Germline V gene sequence: CDR1 ENHRY, CDR2 SYGVKD. The DNA of the CDR3 is TGTGCCATCAGTGATCGGGCTAGCGGAGTCTACGAGCAGTACTTC. This gives the protein CAISDRASGVYEQYF.

At least ten counts were recorded for this clonotype. The chain carries TRBV7-9 and TRBJ1-5; D might be TRBD1 (6 bases). The CDR3 has 16 residues. Germline CDR1 reads SEHNR; CDR2 reads FQNEAQ (reference sequence). V was cut by 5 bases and J by 1 base, with 15 bases left in between. CDR3 coding DNA: TGTGCCAGCAGCCAGGCCACAGGGACCAGCAATCAGCCCCAGCATTTT. Its protein is CASSQATGTSNQPQHF.

Note on this clonotype: At one of its ends the junction is not consistent with the germline gene, which may arise from a read error. The rearrangement joins TRBV7-2 to TRBJ2-5; D is tentatively TRBD1 or TRBD2 (5 bases each). This CDR3 comprises 14 residues. Germline V CDR1 and CDR2: SGHTA, FQGNSA. The CDR3 region has the DNA TGTGCCAGCAGCTGGTGGGACGGAGAAGAGGCCCAGTACTTC. Translated, it gives CASSWWDGEEAQYF.

This clonotype was detected ten times or more. This chain uses TRBV4-3 with TRBJ1-2, with 7 bases identical to TRBD1. The length of the CDR3 is 14 residues. Germline loops: CDR1 LGHNA, CDR2 YSLEER. V was pared by 1 base and J by 6 bases, with 5 bases of the junction left unmatched. The CDR3 loop reads CASSQGTGRHGYTF. Here the CDR3 DNA reads TGCGCCAGCAGCCAAGGGACAGGAAGACATGGCTACACCTTC.